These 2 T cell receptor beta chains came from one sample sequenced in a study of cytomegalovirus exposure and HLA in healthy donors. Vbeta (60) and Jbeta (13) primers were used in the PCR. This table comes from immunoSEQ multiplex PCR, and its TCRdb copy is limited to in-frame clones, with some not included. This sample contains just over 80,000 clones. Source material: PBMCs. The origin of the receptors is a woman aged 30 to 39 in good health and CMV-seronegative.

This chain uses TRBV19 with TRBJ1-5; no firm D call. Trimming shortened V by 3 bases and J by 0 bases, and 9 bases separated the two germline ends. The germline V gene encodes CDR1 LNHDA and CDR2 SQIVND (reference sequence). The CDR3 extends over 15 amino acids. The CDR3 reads CASSIRVNSNQPQHF. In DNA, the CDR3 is TGTGCCAGTAGTATTAGAGTAAATAGCAATCAGCCCCAGCATTTT. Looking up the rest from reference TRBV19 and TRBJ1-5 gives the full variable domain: DGGITQSPKYLFRKEGQNVTLSCEQNLNHDAMYWYRQDPGQGLRLIYYSQIVNDFQKGDIAEGYSVSREKKESFPLTVTSAQKNPTAFYLCASSIRVNSNQPQHFGDGTRLSIL.

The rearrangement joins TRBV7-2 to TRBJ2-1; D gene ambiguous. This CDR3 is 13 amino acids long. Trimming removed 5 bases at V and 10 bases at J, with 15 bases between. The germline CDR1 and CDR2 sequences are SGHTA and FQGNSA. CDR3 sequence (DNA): TGTGCCAGCAGCCCACGACTCGCGGAGGAGCAGTTCTTC. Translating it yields CASSPRLAEEQFF. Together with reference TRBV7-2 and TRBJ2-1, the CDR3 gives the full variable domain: GAGVSQSPSNKVTEKGKDVELRCDPISGHTALYWYRQSLGQGLEFLIYFQGNSAPDKSGLPSDRFSAERTGGSVSTLTIQRTQQEDSAVYLCASSPRLAEEQFFGPGTRLTVL.